Sequencing of this T cell receptor beta chain was carried out in a study of T cells expressing NK-cell markers. Across the study: Sorted CD3+CD56+NKG2C+, CD3+CD56+NKG2C- and CD3+CD56-NKG2C+ T cells provided the TCR beta repertoires.

The CDR3 is 16 amino acids. From germline, CDR1 is SGHAT and CDR2 FQNNGV. About this clonotype itself: Its antigen is as yet unknown.

Overall study results and limits: In a few donors, dominant clonotypes made up about 28.3-65% of CD3+CD56-NKG2C+ cells.

TCRdb re-called the 5' RACE reads and catalogs CDR3 proteins one per entry, DNA excluded. This sample's table has roughly 300,000 distinct CDR3 sequences. The clonotype was recovered from a woman aged 18 to 75 in good health. This sequence joins TRBV11-2 and TRBJ2-1; TCRdb's D gene call, TRBD1, goes unchecked for lack of DNA. The sample consisted of blood T cells: a sorted CD56 or NKG2C T cell subset, CD4+ or CD8+ T cells, or bulk PBMC T cells (not recorded which). The CDR3 is CASSREGGSSYNEQFF.